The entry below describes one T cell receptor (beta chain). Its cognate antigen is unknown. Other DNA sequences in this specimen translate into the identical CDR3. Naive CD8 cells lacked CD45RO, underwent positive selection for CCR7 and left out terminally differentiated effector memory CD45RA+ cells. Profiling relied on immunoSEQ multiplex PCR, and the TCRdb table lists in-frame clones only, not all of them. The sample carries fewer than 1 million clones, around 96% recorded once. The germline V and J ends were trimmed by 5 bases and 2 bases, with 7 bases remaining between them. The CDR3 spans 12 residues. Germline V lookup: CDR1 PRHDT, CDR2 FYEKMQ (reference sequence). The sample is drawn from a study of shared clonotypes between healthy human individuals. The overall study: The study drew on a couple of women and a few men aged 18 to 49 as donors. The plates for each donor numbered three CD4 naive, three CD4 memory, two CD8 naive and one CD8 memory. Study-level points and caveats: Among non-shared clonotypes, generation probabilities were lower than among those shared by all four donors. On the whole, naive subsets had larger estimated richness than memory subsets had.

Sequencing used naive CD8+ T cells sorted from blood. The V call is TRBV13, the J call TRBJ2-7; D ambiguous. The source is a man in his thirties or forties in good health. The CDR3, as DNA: TGTGCCAGCAGCCCCGGAGCCTACGAGCAGTACTTC. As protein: CASSPGAYEQYF.